This T cell receptor beta chain was found in a study of cytomegalovirus exposure and HLA in healthy donors. PCR used 60 Vbeta primers and 13 Jbeta primers. The protocol was immunoSEQ multiplex PCR, while the TCRdb copy is restricted to in-frame clones and leaves out a portion. The data show about 150,000 clones, over 70% seen once. This CDR3 comprises 15 residues. From germline, CDR1 is SGHRS and CDR2 YFSETQ. V was trimmed by 0 bases and J by 5 bases, leaving 14 bases between them. There are a few counts of this clone. The identical CDR3 is also encoded by other nucleotide sequences in the sample. Participants comprised healthy donors of bone marrow.

This clonotype originated in a man aged 35 to 55 in good health and CMV-seronegative. The sequenced material came from PBMCs. The V call is TRBV5-1, the J call TRBJ2-5; D call uncertain. CDR3 region: CASSLEARPGETQYF. In DNA form, the CDR3 reads TGCGCCAGCAGCTTGGAGGCAAGGCCAGGCGAGACCCAGTACTTC.